The entry that follows covers one T cell receptor beta chain sequence. The antigen remains undetermined. One junction end does not reproduce the germline sequence, and a read error may be involved. The entry originates in a study of T cell repertoires in cytomegalovirus infection. TCRdb passed the reads through MiXCR, listing each CDR3 protein once. The sample consists of a few hundred thousand distinct CDR3 sequences, over 35% of them appearing once. This CDR3 spans 13 amino acids. Germline assignment: CDR1 LGHNA and CDR2 YNFKEQ. Sequenced here: cultured PBMCs, sampled from culture after CMV antigen stimulation. This sequence joins TRBV4-2 and TRBJ2-1, with 9 bases aligning to TRBD1. This sequence originates from a human donor in good health (CMV status not recorded). Some clones in this sample may be carry-over from other donors' samples. Here the CDR3 reads CASSQDSRDRVYF. The CDR3 bases are TGTGCCAGCAGCCAAGATAGCAGGGACAGGGTTTATTTC.